Detailed here is one TCR beta chain. The antigen is unknown. Here immunoSEQ multiplex PCR was the method, and the copy in TCRdb shows in-frame clones only, minus some. The repertoire includes some 2.1 million clones, about 95% of them detected once, and 0.13% sits in the top ten. This sample stems from a study of shared clonotypes between healthy human individuals. Study-level points and caveats: Tissues were not sampled, only blood, and their repertoires likely differ.

The V end was cut by 3 bases, the J end by 3 bases, with 11 bases between. Germline V gene sequence: CDR1 LNHDA, CDR2 SQIVND (reference sequence). The CDR3 consists of 14 residues. The chain combines TRBV19 with TRBJ1-1; D is ambiguous. This sequence originates from a man between 18 and 29 years old in good health. The sample taken for sequencing was naive CD4+ T cells sorted from blood. Described subset: CD45RA+ positively selected. This CDR3 is CASSINWADTEAFF. CDR3 nucleotides: TGTGCCAGTAGTATTAATTGGGCGGACACTGAAGCTTTCTTT.